These 30 T cell receptor beta chains came from one sample sequenced in a study of OX40 agonist ivuxolimab in advanced cancers. Sequencing used immunoSEQ multiplex PCR; TCRdb keeps in-frame clones, though not all of them. This table has approximately 74,000 clones, roughly 91% appearing once. Material: CD4+ or CD8+ T cells sorted from blood, obtained in a trial of the OX40 agonist ivuxolimab. The receptors come from an adult with an advanced solid tumor such as melanoma, head and neck, liver or kidney cancer.

The V call is TRBV30, the J call TRBJ2-4, with 7 bases lining up with TRBD1. The V and J ends lost 4 bases and 8 bases, in that order; junction bases with no gene match: 5. Germline-derived CDR1 and CDR2 are GTSNPN and SVGIG (reference sequence). The CDR3 totals 12 residues. The CDR3 coding sequence is TGTGCCTGGAACAGGGGCGCGGACATTCAGTACTTC. It specifies CAWNRGADIQYF.

The V call is TRBV19, the J call TRBJ2-5; D might be TRBD2 (6 bases). Germline loops: CDR1 LNHDA, CDR2 SQIVND (reference sequence). The CDR3 length is 15 residues. Between the trimmed V and J ends, which lost 1 base and 2 bases, there was a span of 11 bases. The CDR3: CASSIAGGVQETQYF. DNA for the CDR3: TGTGCCAGTAGTATAGCTGGCGGGGTACAAGAGACCCAGTACTTC.

The chain couples TRBV7-2 to TRBJ2-3; the D gene is possibly TRBD2 (7 bases). This CDR3 comprises 16 residues. V was pared by 2 bases and J by 6 bases, with 18 bases between. The V gene's germline CDR1 is SGHTA and CDR2 FQGNSA. This CDR3 reads CASSLYGGGPRDTQYF. The CDR3, as DNA: TGTGCCAGCAGCTTATATGGCGGGGGCCCAAGGGATACGCAGTATTTT. The variable domain in full, with the rest retrieved from reference TRBV7-2 and TRBJ2-3, is GAGVSQSPSNKVTEKGKDVELRCDPISGHTALYWYRQSLGQGLEFLIYFQGNSAPDKSGLPSDRFSAERTGGSVSTLTIQRTQQEDSAVYLCASSLYGGGPRDTQYFGPGTRLTVL.

Turning to this clone: Germline and junction disagree at one end, which may indicate a read error. The chain is built from TRBV2 and TRBJ1-2, with 7 bases lining up with TRBD1. CDR3 length equals 13 residues. Looked up from germline, CDR1 is SNHLY and CDR2 is FYNNEI. CDR3 sequence (DNA): TGTGCCAGCATTGAAGGGGGCAGGTATGGCTACACCTTC. This gives the protein CASIEGGRYGYTF.

The chain employs TRBV7-2 and TRBJ2-7; D gene unclear. There are 13 residues in the CDR3. V was pared by 1 base and J by 2 bases, with 6 bases between. In germline, CDR1 is SGHTA, CDR2 FQGNSA. CDR3 DNA: TGTGCCAGCAGCTTAGAGGTTCCCTACGAGCAGTACTTC. Amino acids: CASSLEVPYEQYF.

V gene TRBV15 combines with J gene TRBJ2-3; no clear D gene. V dropped 0 bases and J dropped 5 bases, with 36 bases sitting between them. The CDR3 is made up of 23 amino acids. The germline CDR1 and CDR2 sequences are LNHNV and YYDKDF (reference sequence). CDR3 nucleotide sequence: TGTGCCACCAGCAGAGATCTCTTGAGTGCTGTCAATGCCCTCTTTGCCGACATAGATACGCAGTATTTT. This translates into CATSRDLLSAVNALFADIDTQYF.

This chain connects TRBV7-3 to TRBJ2-3, with 9 bases lining up with TRBD2. The J segment lost 4 bases and the V segment lost 4 bases, leaving 6 bases of the junction unmatched. There are 15 residues in the CDR3. The germline gives CDR1 SGHTA, CDR2 FQGTGA. The CDR3 protein is CASSSSLAGADTQYF. CDR3 bases: TGTGCCAGCAGCTCCTCACTAGCGGGTGCAGATACGCAGTATTTT.

The chain couples TRBV4-3 to TRBJ2-3, with D possibly matching TRBD2 (6 bases). The germline V and J ends were trimmed by 1 base and 0 bases, with 14 bases remaining between them. The CDR3 extends over 17 amino acids. Looked up from germline, CDR1 is LGHNA and CDR2 is YSLEER. The CDR3 sequence: CASSQAVGLTSTDTQYF. The CDR3 DNA reads as TGCGCCAGCAGCCAAGCGGTGGGACTGACTAGCACAGATACGCAGTATTTT.

This clone was seen a handful of times. V is TRBV27 and J is TRBJ2-7; tentatively, D is TRBD2 (5 bases). The germline CDR1 and CDR2 sequences are MNHEY and SMNVEV (reference sequence). CDR3 length equals 15 residues. V lost 0 bases and J lost 7, with 16 bases in between. CDR3: CASSLSSPTRGEQYF. DNA for the CDR3: TGTGCCAGCAGTTTATCTTCCCCGACGAGAGGGGAGCAGTACTTC.

This clone was seen a few times. The genes are TRBV11-2 and TRBJ2-3; 7 bases are shared with TRBD1. V gave up 5 bases and J gave up 0 bases; unmatched junction bases: 5. Germline lookup yields CDR1 SGHAT and CDR2 FQNNGV. This CDR3 is built from 15 residues. The CDR3 bases are TGTGCCAGCAGCCAAGGGGGCGGGAGCACAGATACGCAGTATTTT. Residues: CASSQGGGSTDTQYF.

The V gene is TRBV4-2, the J gene TRBJ2-7; 7 nucleotides line up with TRBD2. V trimming: 4 bases; J trimming: 3 bases; junction bases outside the gene matches: 9. Germline CDR1 LGHNA, CDR2 YNFKEQ. The CDR3 is 15 residues long. The CDR3 protein is CASSRDGGTYYEQYF. CDR3 nucleotides: TGTGCCAGCAGCCGGGACGGGGGGACTTACTACGAGCAGTACTTC.

The chain is built from TRBV6-1 and TRBJ2-4, with D tentatively TRBD2 (5 bases). V gave up 2 bases and J gave up 0 bases, with 8 bases separating them. Germline-derived CDR1 and CDR2 are MNHNS and SASEGT. The CDR3 is made up of 15 amino acids. The CDR3 region has the DNA TGTGCCAGCAGTGAATGGGGAGTAGCCAAAAACATTCAGTACTTC. It translates to CASSEWGVAKNIQYF.

This clone appeared once. This chain joins TRBV27 and TRBJ2-7; D gene ambiguous. Germline CDR1 is MNHEY and CDR2 is SMNVEV (reference sequence). This CDR3 has 17 amino acids. Trimming removed 0 bases at V and 3 bases at J, with 18 bases between. DNA for the CDR3: TGTGCCAGCAGTTTATCAAGAACCGGGCCCCTGGACTACGAGCAGTACTTC. Its translation is CASSLSRTGPLDYEQYF.

The CDR3 reads CASNGGRDTQYF. CDR3 nucleotide sequence: TGTGCCAGCAACGGGGGGCGGGATACGCAGTATTTT. J is TRBJ2-3 and V is TRBV5-4; possible D gene TRBD2, 7 bases. Deletions cut 6 bases from V and 6 bases from J, with 11 bases between. CDR3 length: 12 residues. Germline CDR1 reads SGHNT; CDR2 reads YYREEE (reference sequence).

The rearrangement uses TRBV19 and TRBJ1-4; D remains ambiguous. Germline V gene sequence: CDR1 LNHDA, CDR2 SQIVND (reference sequence). V was pared by 2 bases and J by 7 bases, with 14 bases between. The CDR3 covers 15 residues. The CDR3 DNA reads TGTGCCAGTAGTATACAGGCTCCACGGGGTGAAAAACTGTTTTTT. Translating it yields CASSIQAPRGEKLFF. Combining the CDR3 with reference TRBV19 and TRBJ1-4 gives the whole variable domain DGGITQSPKYLFRKEGQNVTLSCEQNLNHDAMYWYRQDPGQGLRLIYYSQIVNDFQKGDIAEGYSVSREKKESFPLTVTSAQKNPTAFYLCASSIQAPRGEKLFFGSGTQLSVL.

This clone was detected only once. The CDR3 coding sequence is TGTGCCTGGGGGGGAGGGTCTGGAAACACCATATATTTT. Residues: CAWGGGSGNTIYF. This chain joins TRBV30 and TRBJ1-3; D is perhaps TRBD1 (5 bases). Germline CDR1 reads GTSNPN; CDR2 reads SVGIG (reference sequence). The germline V and J ends were trimmed by 5 bases and 1 base, with 9 bases remaining between them. CDR3 length equals 13 residues.

V usage is TRBV2 and J usage is TRBJ2-2, with TRBD2 as a possible D gene (5 bases). V was cut by 2 bases and J by 1 base, with 11 bases left in between. Germline assignment: CDR1 SNHLY and CDR2 FYNNEI. The CDR3 sequence is 16 residues long. CDR3 nucleotides: TGTGCCAGCAGTGAACTCAGCGGAGAGAACACCGGGGAGCTGTTTTTT. Residues: CASSELSGENTGELFF.

The rearrangement uses TRBV25-1 and TRBJ2-1, with 9 bases fitting TRBD2. Germline V gene sequence: CDR1 MGHDK, CDR2 SYGVNS. The junction had 12 bases not matched to a gene; V was cut back by 6 bases and J by 9 bases. The CDR3 contains 15 residues. CDR3 DNA: TGTGCCAGCAGGAGAGCGGGGGGCTACGGTGGTGAGCAGTTCTTC. Its protein product is CASRRAGGYGGEQFF.

This clone has only one observation. The rearrangement links TRBV2 to TRBJ2-6; D is uncertain. This CDR3 is 14 amino acids long. The germline V gene has CDR1 SNHLY and CDR2 FYNNEI. V dropped 0 bases and J dropped 2 bases, with 2 bases sitting between them. The CDR3: CASSEAPGANVLTF. CDR3 sequence (DNA): TGTGCCAGCAGTGAAGCGCCTGGGGCCAACGTCCTGACTTTC.

J is TRBJ1-4 and V is TRBV18; TRBD1 matches 10 bases. CDR1 and CDR2 from the germline V gene are KGHSH and LQKENI. With V trimmed by 2 bases and J by 3 bases, 6 bases remained unmatched. The CDR3 spans 17 residues. This CDR3 is CASSPMGQGTANEKLFF. Written as DNA, the CDR3 is TGTGCCAGCTCACCAATGGGACAGGGGACGGCTAATGAAAAACTGTTTTTT.

The rearrangement joins TRBV5-1 to TRBJ1-1; D remains ambiguous. Trimming took 5 bases from V and 7 from J, leaving 12 bases between them. CDR1 is SGHRS and CDR2 is YFSETQ in the germline V gene. The CDR3 loop spans 12 amino acids. CDR3 protein: CASSDLVGEAFF. The CDR3 DNA reads as TGCGCCAGCAGTGATCTAGTGGGTGAAGCTTTCTTT.

The sample holds a few counts of this clone. The chain is built from TRBV7-9 and TRBJ1-2; D possibly corresponds to TRBD1 (6 bases). Germline V gives CDR1 SEHNR, CDR2 FQNEAQ (reference sequence). With 9 bases removed from V and 0 bases from J, the gap between germline ends came to 17 bases. The CDR3 runs to 15 residues. CDR3 protein: CASPGVTGPNYGYTF. DNA for the CDR3: TGTGCCAGTCCCGGTGTGACAGGTCCTAACTATGGCTACACCTTC. The variable domain in full, completed from reference TRBV7-9 and TRBJ1-2, reads DTGVSQNPRHKITKRGQNVTFRCDPISEHNRLYWYRQTLGQGPEFLTYFQNEAQLEKSRLLSDRFSAERPKGSFSTLEIQRTEQGDSAMYLCASPGVTGPNYGYTFGSGTRLTVV.

This rearrangement joins TRBV9 to TRBJ2-2; tentatively, D is TRBD2 (5 bases). This CDR3 has 15 amino acids. Trimming left V 0 bases short and J 4 bases short, with 10 bases between. Germline V gene sequence: CDR1 SGDLS, CDR2 YYNGEE. The CDR3 loop reads CASSVGLGSTGELFF. In DNA, the CDR3 is TGTGCCAGCAGCGTAGGCTTAGGGAGCACCGGGGAGCTGTTTTTT.

The CDR3 nucleotides are TGTGCCCCCTACCCACTACTCACCAGGGATACGCAGTATTTT. Amino acids: CAPYPLLTRDTQYF. The genes are TRBV19 and TRBJ2-3; no firm D call. Germline V CDR1 and CDR2: LNHDA, SQIVND (reference sequence). This CDR3 has 14 amino acids. Trimming took 11 bases from V and 6 from J, leaving 21 bases between them.

The chain couples TRBV2 to TRBJ2-1, with 8 bases fitting TRBD1. In germline, CDR1 is SNHLY, CDR2 FYNNEI. The CDR3 has 19 amino acids. The V gene end was trimmed by 6 bases and the J gene end by 2 bases; junction bases not matched to a gene: 18. The CDR3 here is CASREKGLKTGGPYNEQFF. CDR3 in DNA: TGTGCCAGCAGGGAAAAGGGGCTTAAAACAGGGGGGCCCTACAATGAGCAGTTCTTC. Full variable domain (rest looked up from reference TRBV2 and TRBJ2-1): EPEVTQTPSHQVTQMGQEVILRCVPISNHLYFYWYRQILGQKVEFLVSFYNNEISEKSEIFDDQFSVERPDGSNFTLKIRSTKLEDSAMYFCASREKGLKTGGPYNEQFFGPGTRLTVL.

The chain combines TRBV28 with TRBJ2-4; D remains ambiguous. V was cut by 6 bases and J by 1 base, with 4 bases left in between. The V gene's germline CDR1 is MDHEN and CDR2 SYDVKM. This CDR3 comprises 12 residues. CDR3 nucleotide sequence: TGTGCCAGCAGAGAGGCCAAAAACATTCAGTACTTC. This encodes CASREAKNIQYF.

The V gene is TRBV11-2, the J gene TRBJ2-3; D possibly corresponds to TRBD2 (7 bases). V lost 2 bases, J lost 1 base, and 19 bases lay in between. The CDR3 extends over 18 amino acids. Per germline, CDR1 SGHAT and CDR2 FQNNGV. As DNA, the CDR3 is TGTGCCAGCAGCTTAAGTCACCTGGCCGGGGGGCGCACAGATACGCAGTATTTT. Translated: CASSLSHLAGGRTDTQYF.

The chain uses TRBV19 and TRBJ1-1; D uncertain. V was clipped by 7 bases and J by 1 base, with 13 bases between them. The CDR3 extends over 14 amino acids. The V gene's germline CDR1 is LNHDA and CDR2 SQIVND (reference sequence). The CDR3 coding sequence is TGTGCCAGTACCAGAGGGTCGGGGAACACTGAAGCTTTCTTT. Translating it yields CASTRGSGNTEAFF.

V gene TRBV7-2 combines with J gene TRBJ1-2; D possibly corresponds to TRBD1 (6 bases). Deletions cut 5 bases from V and 7 bases from J, with 17 bases between. The CDR3 runs to 14 residues. Germline V gene sequence: CDR1 SGHTA, CDR2 FQGNSA. The CDR3 region is CASSVSIQGSGYTF. Here the CDR3 DNA reads TGTGCCAGCAGCGTTAGTATACAGGGCTCTGGCTACACCTTC.

The V gene is TRBV28, the J gene TRBJ1-2, with D perhaps matching TRBD1 (6 bases). This CDR3 comprises 16 residues. The V gene lost 1 base and the J gene lost 0 bases, with 12 bases spanning the gap. CDR1 and CDR2 (germline): MDHEN, SYDVKM. DNA for the CDR3: TGTGCCAGCAGTTTATCGGAGGGGGGCCCTAACTATGGCTACACCTTC. Its protein product is CASSLSEGGPNYGYTF.